Following are 3 T cell receptor beta chains from one sample sequenced in a study of T cell repertoires in cytomegalovirus infection (dated by TCRdb to between 2017 and 2020). Sequencing used an Illumina HiSeq 1500. TCRdb redid the processing of the public reads, applying fastp at Q25 and MiXCR, and retained in-frame beta chains. Rows with a matching CDR3 protein are joined into one entry that keeps the most common DNA and genes. Counted in this sample were 150,000 to 200,000 distinct CDR3 sequences; 13% to 15% of them appeared once. The ten top clones hold 27% of the sample. Sequencing was done on a sample of PBMCs. The receptor source for this set is a human donor in good health (CMV status not recorded). Some clones in this sample may be carry-over from other donors' samples.

This clonotype was seen a few times. V is TRBV7-9 and J is TRBJ1-5; D perhaps matches TRBD1 (5 bases). Trimming shortened V by 1 base and J by 5 bases, and 12 bases separated the two germline ends. The CDR3 loop spans 15 amino acids. Per germline, CDR1 SEHNR and CDR2 FQNEAQ (reference sequence). CDR3 nucleotide sequence: TGTGCCAGCAGCTTAGGGGGCAAAGTTTATCAGCCCCAGCATTTT. It codes for CASSLGGKVYQPQHF.

This clonotype was seen repeatedly, ten times or more. This chain links TRBV25-1 with TRBJ1-6, with a tentative D call TRBD1 (6 bases). CDR3 size: 16 residues. The V end was cut by 5 bases, the J end by 7 bases, with 18 bases between. Germline-derived CDR1 and CDR2 are MGHDK and SYGVNS. The CDR3 here is CASSHGQNRRNSPLHF. The DNA of the CDR3 is TGTGCCAGCAGTCACGGACAGAATAGAAGGAATTCACCCCTCCACTTT.

In its sample, this clonotype was seen many times. The chain employs TRBV7-9 and TRBJ2-6; TRBD1 matches 7 bases. Losses at the gene ends were 6 bases for V and 2 bases for J; bases not matched to a gene: 10. CDR1 is SEHNR, CDR2 FQNEAQ, per germline (reference sequence). This CDR3 is 17 amino acids long. The CDR3 nucleotides read TGTGCCAGCAGTTTTCAGCCGGGACAGCCTGGGGCCAACGTCCTGACTTTC. It is translated as CASSFQPGQPGANVLTF.